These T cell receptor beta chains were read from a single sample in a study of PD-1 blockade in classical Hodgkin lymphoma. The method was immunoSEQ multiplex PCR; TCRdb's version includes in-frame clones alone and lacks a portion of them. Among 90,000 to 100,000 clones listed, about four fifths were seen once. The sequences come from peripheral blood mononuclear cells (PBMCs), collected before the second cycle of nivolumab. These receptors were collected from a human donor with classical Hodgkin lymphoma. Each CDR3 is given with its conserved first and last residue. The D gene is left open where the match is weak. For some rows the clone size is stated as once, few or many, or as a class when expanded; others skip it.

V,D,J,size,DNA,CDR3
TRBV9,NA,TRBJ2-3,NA,TGTGCCAGCAGCGTAAGGGGCGTAGGAGGGCCTCTCGGCACAGATACGCAGTATTTT,CASSVRGVGGPLGTDTQYF
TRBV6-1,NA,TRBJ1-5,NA,TGTGCCAGCAGTGAAGCGGTTGCAGGGTTTACCCCTCAGCCCCAGCATTTT,CASSEAVAGFTPQPQHF
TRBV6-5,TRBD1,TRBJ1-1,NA,TGTGCCAGTTGCCCTTACAGGGGGGGGACTGAAGCTTTCTTT,CASCPYRGGTEAFF
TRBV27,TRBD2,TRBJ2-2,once,TGTGCCAGCAGACCGGGACTAGCGGGACCTCCGAACACCGGGGAGCTGTTTTTT,CASRPGLAGPPNTGELFF
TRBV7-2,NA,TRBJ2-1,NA,TGTGCCAGCAGCCCGCCGGGGCCCGCCTACAATGAGCAGTTCTTC,CASSPPGPAYNEQFF
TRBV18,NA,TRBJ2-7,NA,TGTGCCAGCTCACCCAACGGAGAGGACGAGCAGTACTTC,CASSPNGEDEQYF
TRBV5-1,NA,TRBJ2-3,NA,TGCGCCAGCAGCTTGCCTCTACTAGATCCCCGCACAGATACGCAGTATTTT,CASSLPLLDPRTDTQYF
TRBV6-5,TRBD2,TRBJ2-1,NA,TGTGCCAGCAGTGGCCCTAGCGGGAGGAGTAATGAGCAGTTCTTC,CASSGPSGRSNEQFF
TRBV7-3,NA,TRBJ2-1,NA,TGTGCCAGCAGCTTAGGGGGTAGCCATGAGCAGTTCTTC,CASSLGGSHEQFF
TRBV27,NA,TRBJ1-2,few,TGTGCCAGCAGTTTGCAGGGTGGCAACTATGGCTACACCTTC,CASSLQGGNYGYTF
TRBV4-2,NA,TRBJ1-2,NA,TGTGCCAGCAGCTTCCCTCGGGGGGGCACCTCTTATGGCTACACCTTC,CASSFPRGGTSYGYTF
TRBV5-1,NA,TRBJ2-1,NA,TGCGCCAGCAGCTTGGGTCAGGCAGTTTACTCCTACAATGAGCAGTTCTTC,CASSLGQAVYSYNEQFF
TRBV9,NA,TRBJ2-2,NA,TGTGCCAGCAGCGTACCCCGAGACGCGAACACCGGGGAGCTGTTTTTT,CASSVPRDANTGELFF
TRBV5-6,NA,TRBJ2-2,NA,TGTGCCAGCAGCTGGGGGGAGTCCGGGGAGCTGTTTTTT,CASSWGESGELFF
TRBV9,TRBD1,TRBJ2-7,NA,TGTGCCAGCAGCGTAGGAGGGGGCGCGGCCGAGCAGTACTTC,CASSVGGGAAEQYF
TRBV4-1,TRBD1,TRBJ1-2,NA,TGCGCCAGCAGCCCAAGGGACAGGGTATATGGCTACACCTTC,CASSPRDRVYGYTF
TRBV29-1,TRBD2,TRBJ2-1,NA,TGCAGCGTTACCGAACTAGCGGGAGATTTCAATGAGCAGTTCTTC,CSVTELAGDFNEQFF
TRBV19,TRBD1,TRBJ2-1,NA,TGTGCCAGTACACAGGGGGTAAATGAGCAGTTCTTC,CASTQGVNEQFF
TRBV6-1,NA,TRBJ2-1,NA,TGTGCCAGCAGTGGTGGGAAGAAGCAGTTCTTC,CASSGGKKQFF
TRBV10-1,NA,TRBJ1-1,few,TGCGCCAGCAGGAACTGGAACACTGAAGCTTTCTTT,CASRNWNTEAFF
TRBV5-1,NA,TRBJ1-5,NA,TGCGCCAGCAGCCCGGACGGATCCAATCAGCCCCAGCATTTT,CASSPDGSNQPQHF
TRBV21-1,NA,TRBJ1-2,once,TGTGCCAGCAGCAAAGACCAAATACGGGGAGATGGCTACACCTTC,CASSKDQIRGDGYTF
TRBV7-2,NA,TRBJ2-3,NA,TGTGCCAGCAGCTTAGCGCCAGGGGACGCAGATACGCAGTATTTT,CASSLAPGDADTQYF
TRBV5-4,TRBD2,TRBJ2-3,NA,TGTGCCAGCAGCTCACGACTAGCGGGAAGCACAGATACGCAGTATTTT,CASSSRLAGSTDTQYF
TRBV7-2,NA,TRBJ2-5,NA,TGTGCCAGCAGCTCGGGACGCGAGGTGGAGACCCAGTACTTC,CASSSGREVETQYF
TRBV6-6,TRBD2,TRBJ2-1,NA,TGTGCCAGCAGTTACCCGGGGACTAGTAGTCAGTTCTTC,CASSYPGTSSQFF
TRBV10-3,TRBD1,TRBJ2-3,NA,TGTGCCATCAGTGCGGGGACAGGGGGAAATACGCAGTATTTT,CAISAGTGGNTQYF
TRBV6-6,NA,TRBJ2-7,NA,TGTGCCAGCAGTTACGGGACCGCTAGCTCCTACGAGCAGTACTTC,CASSYGTASSYEQYF
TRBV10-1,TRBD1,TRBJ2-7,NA,TGCGCCAGGAGAAAACAGGGGAACCACTCCTACGAGCAGTACTTC,CARRKQGNHSYEQYF
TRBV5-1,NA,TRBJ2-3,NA,TGCGCCAGCAGCTTTCGAACTTCCCAAGATGGGCAGTATTTT,CASSFRTSQDGQYF
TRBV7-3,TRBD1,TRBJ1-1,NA,TGTGCCAGCAGCTTATTAGTGGGGACAGGTGAAGCTTTCTTT,CASSLLVGTGEAFF
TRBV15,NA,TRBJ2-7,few,TGTGCCACCAGCAGAGATAGTTCCGGATCCTACGAGCAGTACTTC,CATSRDSSGSYEQYF
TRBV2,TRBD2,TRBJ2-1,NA,TGTGCCAGCAGTCCCTCCTGGACTAGCGGGAGTCCCAATGAGCAGTTCTTC,CASSPSWTSGSPNEQFF
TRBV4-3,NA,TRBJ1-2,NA,TGCGCCAGCAGCCTAATCCTCAGCGCCTCCTATGGCTACACCTTC,CASSLILSASYGYTF
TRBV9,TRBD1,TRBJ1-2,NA,TGTGCCAGCAGCCCGCAGGGGGCTCTGGAGGGCTACACCTTC,CASSPQGALEGYTF
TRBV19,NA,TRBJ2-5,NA,TGTGCCAGTAGTATCGGTTCGGCTGTCCAAGAGACCCAGTACTTC,CASSIGSAVQETQYF
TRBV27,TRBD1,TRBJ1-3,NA,TGTGCCAGCAGGCCCGGGACAGGCAGCGGGAACACCATATATTTT,CASRPGTGSGNTIYF
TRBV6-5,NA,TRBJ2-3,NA,TGTGCCAGCAGTTACTCCGGGTGGACGAGCACAGATACGCAGTATTTT,CASSYSGWTSTDTQYF
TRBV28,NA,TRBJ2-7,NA,TGTGCCAGCAGTTTATTCCAGGACAGTTTCTACGAGCAGTACTTC,CASSLFQDSFYEQYF
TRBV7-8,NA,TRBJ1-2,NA,TGTGCCAGCAGCCGGGGGGAGAACTATGGCTACACCTTC,CASSRGENYGYTF
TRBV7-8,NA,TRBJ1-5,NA,TGTGCCAGCAGCCATGGGGAGAGCAATCAGCCCCAGCATTTT,CASSHGESNQPQHF
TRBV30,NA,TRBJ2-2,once,TGTGCCTGGAGTGTACAGGGTACCTACACCGGGGAGCTGTTTTTT,CAWSVQGTYTGELFF
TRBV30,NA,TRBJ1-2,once,TGTGCCTGGAGTAAGGGAGGAGGGACGGTAACTAGGTATGGCTACACCTTC,CAWSKGGGTVTRYGYTF
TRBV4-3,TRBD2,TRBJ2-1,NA,TGCGCCAGCAGCCACTGGACTAGCGGGGACAATGAGCAGTTCTTC,CASSHWTSGDNEQFF
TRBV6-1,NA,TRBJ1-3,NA,TGTGCCAGCAGGACAGTCTCTGGAAACACCATATATTTT,CASRTVSGNTIYF
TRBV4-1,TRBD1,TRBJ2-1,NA,TGCGCCAGCAGCCTATCTCAGGACAGGGTGTTCGATGAGCAGTTCTTC,CASSLSQDRVFDEQFF
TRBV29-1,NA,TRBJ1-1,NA,TGCAGCGTGGGGGCGGGATGGGGGATGTCCACTGAAGCTTTCTTT,CSVGAGWGMSTEAFF
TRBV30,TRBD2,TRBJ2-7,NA,TGTGCCTGGAGTGATACTAGCGTCTACGAGCAGTACTTC,CAWSDTSVYEQYF
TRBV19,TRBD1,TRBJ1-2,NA,TGTGCCAGTAGAAACCCCCGGGGCAGGGGGCAATTTAACTATGGCTACACCTTC,CASRNPRGRGQFNYGYTF
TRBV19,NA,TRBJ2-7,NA,TGTGCCAGTAGTATTGCAGAACCCTACGAGCAGTACTTC,CASSIAEPYEQYF
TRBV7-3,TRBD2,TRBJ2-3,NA,TGTGCCAGCAGCTTACTCCGCAGCGGGAGGGCCCTCGGTACGCAGTATTTT,CASSLLRSGRALGTQYF
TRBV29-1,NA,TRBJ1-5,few,TGCAGCGTTGTAATGGGGGCTGGCGACAGCAATCAGCCCCAGCATTTT,CSVVMGAGDSNQPQHF
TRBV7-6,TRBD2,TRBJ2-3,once,TGTGCCAGCAGACCGGGGCTAGCGGGAGCGTGGGATACGCAGTATTTT,CASRPGLAGAWDTQYF